Below, 12 T cell receptor beta chains from the same sample are listed, as sequenced in a study of tumor and adjacent non-tumor tissue in lung cancer. No cell sorting was done before RNA was extracted from the tissue. A modified ARM-PCR protocol with three rounds of nested PCR amplified TCRbeta. TCRdb reanalysed the multiplex PCR reads using MiXCR and keeps one entry per CDR3 protein. Of roughly 81,000 distinct CDR3 sequences in the sample, about 61% were seen once. The sequencing sample was made of lung tumor tissue. These receptors originate from a man aged 70-80 years with non-small cell lung cancer.

About this clonotype itself: Germline and junction disagree at one end, which may indicate a read error. This chain links TRBV29-1 with TRBJ2-2; TRBD2 is a possible D gene (6 bases). The length of the CDR3 is 16 residues. Per the germline V gene, CDR1 is SQVTM and CDR2 is ANQGSEA. The CDR3 spells CSVEARQEGYTGELFF. The CDR3 DNA reads TGCAGCGTCGAAGCTCGGCAGGAGGGCTACACCGGGGAGCTGTTTTTT.

The V call is TRBV14, the J call TRBJ2-3; D unresolved. Trimming removed 4 bases at V and 4 bases at J, with 15 bases between. Germline CDR1 is SGHDN and CDR2 is FVKESK. This CDR3 is built from 15 residues. The CDR3, as DNA: TGTGCCAGCAGCCTCCGACTCCCAAGGGCAGATACGCAGTATTTT. Its translation: CASSLRLPRADTQYF.

The chain carries TRBV18 and TRBJ2-5; D is undetermined. Germline V CDR1 and CDR2: KGHSH, LQKENI. V dropped 3 bases and J dropped 4 bases, with 6 bases sitting between them. The CDR3 covers 12 residues. CDR3 sequence: CASSPIAETQYF. The CDR3 DNA follows: TGTGCCAGCTCACCCATTGCAGAGACCCAGTACTTC.

This clonotype was recorded many times. V usage is TRBV7-9 and J usage is TRBJ2-3; D gene unclear. The germline CDR1 and CDR2 sequences are SEHNR and FQNEAQ (reference sequence). Trimming left V 3 bases short and J 5 bases short, with 12 bases between. The CDR3 runs 14 residues. The CDR3 DNA sequence: TGTGCCAGCAGCTTCTCTGCGTTGGGAGATACGCAGTATTTT. Translation: CASSFSALGDTQYF.

The chain carries TRBV6-6 and TRBJ2-5; 12 nucleotides agree with TRBD2. The CDR3 runs 14 residues. The V gene end was trimmed by 9 bases and the J gene end by 6 bases; junction bases not matched to a gene: 8. Germline V gene data show CDR1 as MNHNY and CDR2 as SVGAGI (reference sequence). CDR3 sequence: CASTRTSGIKTQYF. The CDR3 nucleotides are TGTGCCAGTACCCGGACTAGCGGGATAAAGACCCAGTACTTC.

The chain is built from TRBV11-2 and TRBJ2-5, with TRBD1 identical over 9 bases. CDR3 length: 15 residues. Germline values: CDR1 SGHAT, CDR2 FQNNGV. With 7 bases clipped from V and 6 bases from J, the junction kept 12 bases outside the gene matches. This CDR3 is CASNTKGQGLQTQYF. Written as DNA, the CDR3 is TGTGCCAGCAACACAAAGGGACAGGGCTTACAGACCCAGTACTTC.

Concerning this clonotype itself: The junction departs from the called germline gene at one end, perhaps through a read error. This rearrangement joins TRBV7-3 to TRBJ1-1, with TRBD1 matching over 7 bases. CDR3 length: 16 amino acids. Germline V gives CDR1 SGHTA, CDR2 FQGTGA. The CDR3 nucleotides read TGTGCTAGCAGCCCTCGACAGGGTGGGGACGGTTCTGAAGCTTCCTTT. Protein: CASSPRQGGDGSEASF.

This clonotype was seen once. The junction departs from the called germline gene at one end, perhaps through a read error. The chain couples TRBV11-2 to TRBJ2-7; 8 nucleotides line up with TRBD2. Germline lookup yields CDR1 SGHAT and CDR2 FQNNGV. There are 14 residues in the CDR3. The CDR3 DNA sequence: TGTGCCAGCGCCAGTAGCGGGGTGGTCCGTGAGCAGTGCTTC. It yields the protein CASASSGVVREQCF.

In this sample, this clonotype turned up a few times. This chain joins TRBV24-1 and TRBJ1-2; 7 nucleotides line up with TRBD1. V gave up 4 bases and J gave up 4 bases; unmatched junction bases: 8. The CDR3 extends over 15 amino acids. CDR1 is KGHDR, CDR2 SFDVKD, per germline. Here the CDR3 reads CATSDARGLTYGYTF. CDR3 nucleotide sequence: TGTGCCACCAGTGACGCGAGGGGGCTGACCTATGGCTACACCTTC.

This clonotype has at least ten counts. The rearrangement links TRBV6-6 to TRBJ1-4; the D is unclear. Trimming pared 6 bases from V and 6 bases from J, leaving 11 bases between. This CDR3 region has 13 residues. Germline assignment: CDR1 MNHNY and CDR2 SVGAGI (reference sequence). The CDR3 spells CASSRPGDEKLFF. The DNA of the CDR3 is TGTGCCAGCAGCCGTCCCGGAGATGAAAAACTGTTTTTT.

As to this clonotype: This may be a read error, as it is one base from a much larger clone. The CDR3 protein is CASSQTGGGLYTGELFF. In DNA, the CDR3 is TGCGCCAGCAGCCAAACGGGAGGGGGACTTTATACCGGGGAGCTGTTTTTT. The rearrangement joins TRBV4-1 to TRBJ2-2, with 8 bases fitting TRBD2. CDR3 length: 17 amino acids. The V gene end was trimmed by 2 bases and the J gene end by 5 bases; junction bases not matched to a gene: 10. Per germline, CDR1 MGHRA and CDR2 YSYEKL.

J is TRBJ1-2 and V is TRBV6-4; the match to TRBD1 covers 7 bases. The CDR3 runs to 16 residues. Germline V gene data show CDR1 as MRHNA and CDR2 as SNTAGT. The trim removed 0 bases at V and 4 bases at J, leaving 8 bases unmatched. The chain's CDR3 is CASSDSGGDSAYGYTF. Written as DNA, the CDR3 is TGTGCCAGCAGTGACTCGGGTGGGGACAGCGCCTATGGCTACACCTTC.